The 17 T cell receptor beta chains reported below all come from one sample, sequenced in a study of brain T cells in children with intractable seizures. This table comes from immunoSEQ multiplex PCR, and its TCRdb copy is limited to in-frame clones, with some not included. The data hold around 340,000 clones, with 93% observed a single time. Time point denoted: blood from clinic visit 5 months post-surgery; TSC patient then seizure free. The starting material was peripheral blood, obtained roughly 5 months after surgery. Every receptor here comes from a boy in the first two years of life with tuberous sclerosis and intractable seizures.

This clone showed up just once. J is TRBJ1-4 and V is TRBV7-8; D perhaps matches TRBD1 (5 bases). The V gene's germline CDR1 is SGHVS and CDR2 FQNEAQ. The V end lost 5 bases, the J end lost 6 bases, and 13 bases lay between the germline ends. The CDR3 totals 14 residues. This CDR3 is CASSPGGEDEKLFF. Written as DNA, the CDR3 is TGTGCCAGCAGCCCGGGAGGGGAAGATGAAAAACTGTTTTTT.

V is TRBV6-1 and J is TRBJ1-2; D may be TRBD1 (6 bases). The V and J ends lost 2 bases and 7 bases respectively, with 14 bases between them. CDR1 is MNHNS and CDR2 is SASEGT in the germline V gene. This CDR3 region has 14 residues. CDR3 loop: CASSEFPGAGGYTF. DNA for the CDR3: TGTGCCAGCAGTGAATTCCCAGGGGCTGGTGGCTACACCTTC.

The chain carries TRBV5-6 and TRBJ2-7; D is undetermined. The CDR3 covers 13 residues. Trimming removed 4 bases from V and 0 bases from J, with 8 bases in between. Germline values: CDR1 SGHDT, CDR2 YYEEEE. CDR3: CASSQSYSYEQYF. CDR3 coding DNA: TGTGCCAGCAGCCAATCGTACTCCTACGAGCAGTACTTC.

The chain couples TRBV2 to TRBJ2-3; D not certain. This CDR3 has 13 residues. The V gene's germline CDR1 is SNHLY and CDR2 FYNNEI. V lost 5 bases, J lost 3 bases, and 9 bases lay in between. CDR3 amino acids: CASSRGATDTQYF. CDR3 DNA sequence: TGTGCCAGCAGTCGAGGCGCAACAGATACGCAGTATTTT. The full variable domain, rest sourced from reference TRBV2 and TRBJ2-3, is EPEVTQTPSHQVTQMGQEVILRCVPISNHLYFYWYRQILGQKVEFLVSFYNNEISEKSEIFDDQFSVERPDGSNFTLKIRSTKLEDSAMYFCASSRGATDTQYFGPGTRLTVL.

This clone showed up just once. J is TRBJ1-2 and V is TRBV15; D ambiguous. There are 15 residues in the CDR3. V lost 1 base and J lost 6, with 15 bases in between. Germline CDR1 and CDR2: LNHNV and YYDKDF (reference sequence). The CDR3 DNA reads as TGTGCCACCAGCAGAGCTCGGAATGGGTCGAATGGCTACACCTTC. This encodes CATSRARNGSNGYTF.

This chain joins TRBV9 and TRBJ2-3, with 8 bases matching TRBD2. The germline CDR1 and CDR2 sequences are SGDLS and YYNGEE. With 4 bases clipped from V and 2 bases from J, the junction kept 6 bases outside the gene matches. This CDR3 has 15 residues. The CDR3 spells CASSKTSAATDTQYF. For the CDR3, the DNA is TGTGCCAGCAGCAAGACTAGCGCGGCCACAGATACGCAGTATTTT. Full variable domain (missing parts from reference TRBV9 and TRBJ2-3): DSGVTQTPKHLITATGQRVTLRCSPRSGDLSVYWYQQSLDQGLQFLIQYYNGEERAKGNILERFSAQQFPDLHSELNLSSLELGDSALYFCASSKTSAATDTQYFGPGTRLTVL.

The chain employs TRBV6-2 or TRBV6-3 and TRBJ1-1; D remains unclear. Germline CDR1 is MNHEY and CDR2 is SVGEGT. The CDR3 is 11 amino acids. V lost 5 bases, J lost 7 bases, and 8 bases lay in between. The CDR3 nucleotides are TGTGCCAGCAGTAACCGGGATGAAGCTTTCTTT. This translates into CASSNRDEAFF.

The chain joins TRBV5-6 to TRBJ2-7, with 11 bases that match TRBD2. V trimming: 0 bases; J trimming: 4 bases; junction bases outside the gene matches: 12. Germline V CDR1 and CDR2: SGHDT, YYEEEE. The CDR3 is 18 residues long. For the CDR3, the DNA is TGTGCCAGCAGCTTGGCCGCTAGCGGGGGGCGGGGAGGGTACGAGCAGTACTTC. This sequence encodes CASSLAASGGRGGYEQYF.

The rearrangement uses TRBV5-6 and TRBJ2-7; TRBD1 agrees at 7 bases. The V gene's germline CDR1 is SGHDT and CDR2 YYEEEE. This CDR3 is 15 amino acids long. V trimming: 0 bases; J trimming: 5 bases; junction bases outside the gene matches: 8. The CDR3 loop reads CASSLAGDRAHEQYF. CDR3 bases: TGTGCCAGCAGCTTGGCCGGTGACAGGGCCCACGAGCAGTACTTC.

This chain uses TRBV19 with TRBJ1-3; D perhaps matches TRBD1 (5 bases). Germline V CDR1 and CDR2: LNHDA, SQIVND (reference sequence). Between the trimmed V and J ends, which lost 6 bases and 0 bases, there was a span of 15 bases. The CDR3 is made up of 16 amino acids. CDR3: CASSILDRISGNTIYF. Written as DNA, the CDR3 is TGTGCCAGTAGCATCCTAGACAGAATCTCTGGAAACACCATATATTTT.

The genes are TRBV9 and TRBJ2-3, with TRBD2 as a possible D gene (5 bases). Germline V CDR1 and CDR2: SGDLS, YYNGEE. The CDR3 extends over 13 amino acids. Trimming stripped 5 bases from V and 4 bases from J, with 11 bases between. CDR3 region: CASSSGSADTQYF. In nucleotides, the CDR3 is TGTGCCAGCAGTTCGGGGAGTGCAGATACGCAGTATTTT.

The chain links TRBV30 to TRBJ2-3; 11 bases align to TRBD2. Trimming removed 2 bases from V and 2 bases from J; junction bases left unmatched: 3. The length of the CDR3 is 15 residues. Per the germline V gene, CDR1 is GTSNPN and CDR2 is SVGIG (reference sequence). CDR3 sequence reads: CAWSPGLADTDTQYF. The CDR3 nucleotides are TGTGCCTGGAGTCCGGGACTAGCGGACACAGATACGCAGTATTTT.

The chain carries TRBV11-2 and TRBJ2-5; 8 nucleotides line up with TRBD1. Germline loops: CDR1 SGHAT, CDR2 FQNNGV. This CDR3 has 16 residues. J lost 1 base, V lost 1 base, and 5 bases had no gene match. CDR3 DNA sequence: TGTGCCAGCAGCTTAGGCCCGACAGGGGCCCAAGAGACCCAGTACTTC. This encodes CASSLGPTGAQETQYF.

There are a few counts of this clone. The gene calls are TRBV6-5 and TRBJ2-1; the D call may be TRBD1 or TRBD2 (5 bases each). The CDR3 extends over 14 amino acids. Germline values: CDR1 MNHEY, CDR2 SVGAGI. Trimming shortened V by 0 bases and J by 4 bases, and 7 bases separated the two germline ends. CDR3 sequence (DNA): TGTGCCAGCAGTTACTCGGGGGAGTACAATGAGCAGTTCTTC. It specifies CASSYSGEYNEQFF.

The V gene is TRBV7-8, the J gene TRBJ2-1; 10 bases are shared with TRBD1. Germline V gives CDR1 SGHVS, CDR2 FQNEAQ. Losses at the gene ends were 1 base for V and 5 bases for J; bases not matched to a gene: 8. The CDR3 has 17 amino acids. This CDR3 reads CASSLEDRGPVDNEQFF. CDR3 nucleotides: TGTGCCAGCAGCTTAGAAGACAGGGGGCCGGTCGACAATGAGCAGTTCTTC.

The chain uses TRBV5-1 and TRBJ2-2, with a tentative D call TRBD1 (5 bases). Between the trimmed V and J ends, which lost 4 bases and 1 base, there was a span of 11 bases. CDR3 length equals 15 residues. Germline V gene lookup returns CDR1 SGHRS and CDR2 YFSETQ. For the CDR3, the DNA is TGCGCCAGCAGCCTTACGACAGTGAACACCGGGGAGCTGTTTTTT. It specifies CASSLTTVNTGELFF.

The gene calls are TRBV3-1 (or the pseudogene TRBV3-2) and TRBJ1-2; D is perhaps TRBD1 (5 bases). The germline V and J ends were trimmed by 6 bases and 5 bases, with 19 bases remaining between them. The CDR3 runs to 15 residues. Per the germline V gene, CDR1 is LGHDT and CDR2 is YNNKEL (reference sequence). The DNA of the CDR3 is TGTGCCAGCAGACCCTTTGTAGGGGCACGGTATGGCTACACCTTC. As protein: CASRPFVGARYGYTF.